This entry lists 20 T cell receptor beta chains sequenced from one sample in a study of post-analysis software for immune sequencing data. The study's findings and limits: Patients used about 5 TRBV segments, including TRBV5-6, TRBV5-1 and TRBV20-1, more often than controls.

Their target antigens are unknown. The authors incorporated unique molecular identifiers into the TCR beta cDNA libraries. TCRdb reanalysed the PCR reads using MiXCR and keeps one entry per CDR3 protein. The sample contains approximately 570,000 distinct CDR3 sequences, roughly two fifths of which appear only once. The source material was blood. The receptors here all came from a girl aged 5-17 years with multiple sclerosis.

This clonotype was seen a few times. This chain uses TRBV20-1 with TRBJ1-5; 7 bases map to TRBD1. The length of the CDR3 is 15 residues. V was clipped by 4 bases and J by 5 bases; unmatched bases: 11. Germline CDR1 DFQATT, CDR2 SNEGSKA (reference sequence). This CDR3 is CSAITGQTNYQPQHF. The CDR3 DNA reads as TGCAGTGCTATAACGGGACAGACAAACTATCAGCCCCAGCATTTT.

The CDR3 DNA reads as TGTGCCAGTAGGCCCGGGACAGGGGTCGGTGAGCAGTTCTTC. Amino acid sequence: CASRPGTGVGEQFF. J is TRBJ2-1 and V is TRBV19; 10 nucleotides match TRBD1. V lost 6 bases to trimming and J lost 9 bases; unmatched junction nucleotides: 8. The CDR3 loop spans 14 amino acids. Germline V gives CDR1 LNHDA, CDR2 SQIVND (reference sequence).

The J gene is TRBJ1-5, the V gene TRBV4-1; D remains unclear. The CDR3 is 13 residues long. The germline V gene encodes CDR1 MGHRA and CDR2 YSYEKL. V was shortened by 2 bases and J by 4 bases, with 6 bases between the two germline ends. CDR3 sequence: CASSQTVNQPQHF. CDR3 nucleotide sequence: TGCGCCAGCAGCCAAACCGTTAATCAGCCCCAGCATTTT.

This clonotype showed up just a few times. CDR3 sequence (DNA): TGTGCCAGCACCCGCGGGGGAGCCTACGAGCAGTACTTC. This translates into CASTRGGAYEQYF. The V and J genes are TRBV7-9 and TRBJ2-7; 7 bases are a match to TRBD2. Germline-derived CDR1 and CDR2 are SEHNR and FQNEAQ (reference sequence). Trimming cost V 7 bases and J 2 bases; bases outside gene matches: 5. The CDR3 has 13 amino acids.

The chain combines TRBV20-1 with TRBJ2-7, with D possibly TRBD1 on 5 matching bases. CDR3 length: 13 amino acids. Looked up from germline, CDR1 is DFQATT and CDR2 is SNEGSKA (reference sequence). Trimming cost V 3 bases and J 1 base, with 10 bases left between them. CDR3 nucleotides: TGCAGTGCTAGGGACATTTTTTCCTACGAGCAGTACTTC. Protein product: CSARDIFSYEQYF.

This clonotype was seen a handful of times. The CDR3 is CSAGTFNSPLHF. The CDR3 region has the DNA TGCAGCGCTGGGACGTTTAATTCACCCCTCCACTTT. The chain couples TRBV29-1 to TRBJ1-6, with D tentatively TRBD1 (5 bases). V was pared by 7 bases and J by 6 bases, with 10 bases between. Germline V gene lookup returns CDR1 SQVTM and CDR2 ANQGSEA. The CDR3 sequence is 12 residues long.

This clonotype appeared once. The chain has TRBV7-9 and TRBJ2-3, with 13 bases matching TRBD2. Trimming at V came to 6 bases and at J to 4 bases, leaving 7 bases not matched to a gene. CDR1 is SEHNR and CDR2 is FQNEAQ in the germline V gene (reference sequence). CDR3 length: 16 amino acids. The CDR3 loop is CASSRGLAGAADTQYF. CDR3 nucleotides: TGTGCCAGCAGTCGTGGACTAGCGGGAGCCGCAGATACGCAGTATTTT.

This clonotype occurred once. The DNA of the CDR3 is TGTACCGGGGGACTAGCGGGATACACAGATACGCAGTATTTT. Translating gives CTGGLAGYTDTQYF. V usage is TRBV7-9 and J usage is TRBJ2-3; 13 nucleotides line up with TRBD2. This CDR3 region has 14 residues. Germline V gives CDR1 SEHNR, CDR2 FQNEAQ (reference sequence).

The chain uses TRBV29-1 and TRBJ2-1, with D maybe TRBD2 (5 bases). The V gene lost 5 bases and the J gene lost 4 bases, with 15 bases spanning the gap. There are 14 residues in the CDR3. The V gene's germline CDR1 is SQVTM and CDR2 ANQGSEA. This chain's CDR3 is CSVSGLGLYNEQFF. CDR3 in DNA: TGCAGCGTTTCCGGACTGGGATTATACAATGAGCAGTTCTTC.

The chain uses TRBV19 and TRBJ2-4; the D call may be TRBD1 or TRBD2 (7 bases each). The J call may be in error: the DNA end matches TRBJ2-7 better. From germline, CDR1 is LNHDA and CDR2 SQIVND (reference sequence). This CDR3 spans 15 amino acids. CDR3 in amino acids: CASSIGGDSLYEQYF. CDR3 bases: TGTGCCAGTAGTATTGGGGGGGACAGCCTCTACGAGCAGTACTTC.

The chain carries TRBV5-1 and TRBJ1-4; D is unresolved. The CDR3 spans 14 residues. Germline loops: CDR1 SGHRS, CDR2 YFSETQ. V gave up 5 bases and J gave up 6 bases, with 14 bases separating them. This CDR3 is CASRIMGLDEKLFF. CDR3 DNA sequence: TGCGCCAGCAGGATCATGGGTCTGGATGAAAAACTGTTTTTT.

The chain is built from TRBV6-1 and TRBJ2-7, with D unclear. The CDR3 is made up of 11 amino acids. Trimming cost V 10 bases and J 4 bases, with 11 bases left between them. Germline-derived CDR1 and CDR2 are MNHNS and SASEGT. The CDR3 sequence is CAIVASYEQYF. CDR3 sequence (DNA): TGTGCCATCGTAGCTAGTTACGAGCAGTACTTC.

This CDR3 reads CASSLEFKNIQYF. CDR3 sequence (DNA): TGTGCCAGCAGCTTGGAGTTCAAAAACATTCAGTACTTC. The chain combines TRBV7-9 with TRBJ2-4; no definite D call. CDR3 length: 13 amino acids. In germline, CDR1 is SEHNR, CDR2 FQNEAQ (reference sequence). V lost 3 bases and J 3 bases, leaving 6 bases between the germline ends.

This clonotype was counted a few times. This rearrangement joins TRBV20-1 to TRBJ2-1, with 7 bases identical to TRBD1. The ends lost 6 bases at V and 4 bases at J; junction bases unmatched: 9. The CDR3 is 14 amino acids. Germline V lookup: CDR1 DFQATT, CDR2 SNEGSKA (reference sequence). CDR3 in amino acids: CSARQGTTYNEQFF. In DNA form, the CDR3 reads TGCAGTGCCCGACAGGGAACTACGTACAATGAGCAGTTCTTC.

The CDR3 sequence: CSATLDRSGEQYF. The CDR3 region has the DNA TGCAGTGCTACCCTCGACAGGTCCGGAGAGCAGTACTTC. V usage is TRBV20-1 and J usage is TRBJ2-7; maybe TRBD1 (6 bases). The CDR3 contains 13 residues. The germline V gene has CDR1 DFQATT and CDR2 SNEGSKA (reference sequence). V was shortened by 4 bases and J by 7 bases, with 17 bases between the two germline ends.

Many counts were recorded for this clonotype. V gene TRBV20-1 combines with J gene TRBJ2-1, with 9 bases that match TRBD1. This CDR3 is built from 14 residues. After removal of 3 bases from V and 3 bases from J, the junction contained 3 bases not matched to a gene. Germline CDR1 DFQATT, CDR2 SNEGSKA (reference sequence). The CDR3 bases are TGCAGTGCTAGGCAGGACAGGGGCTACAATGAGCAGTTCTTC. As protein: CSARQDRGYNEQFF.

This chain connects TRBV5-1 to TRBJ2-1, with D hard to call. Trimming removed 2 bases at V and 7 bases at J, with 10 bases between. The CDR3 runs 13 residues. Per germline, CDR1 SGHRS and CDR2 YFSETQ. The CDR3 region is CASSLDRKNEQFF. The CDR3, as DNA: TGCGCCAGCAGCTTAGACCGTAAGAATGAGCAGTTCTTC.

The chain employs TRBV10-3 and TRBJ2-7; tentatively, D is TRBD1 (5 bases). The germline gives CDR1 ENHRY, CDR2 SYGVKD. This CDR3 region has 14 residues. Trimming pared 3 bases from V and 1 base from J, leaving 10 bases between. The CDR3: CAISDVTVSYEQYF. The CDR3 coding sequence is TGTGCCATCAGTGACGTGACAGTTTCCTACGAGCAGTACTTC.

V gene TRBV5-5 combines with J gene TRBJ1-1; D gene unclear. The CDR3 runs 14 residues. V was trimmed by 0 bases and J by 6 bases, leaving 12 bases between them. CDR1 and CDR2 (germline): SGHKS, YYEKEE (reference sequence). CDR3 bases: TGTGCCAGCAGCTTGGCCGCCACCTCTTCTGAAGCTTTCTTT. Translation: CASSLAATSSEAFF.

The V call is TRBV5-1, the J call TRBJ1-6; 7 bases agree with TRBD1. The CDR3 loop spans 15 amino acids. The ends lost 3 bases at V and 7 bases at J; junction bases unmatched: 7. Germline values: CDR1 SGHRS, CDR2 YFSETQ. The CDR3 loop is CASSSGTDPNSPLHF. The CDR3 nucleotides read TGCGCCAGCAGCTCCGGGACAGATCCCAATTCACCCCTCCACTTT.